This entry concerns a single T cell receptor beta chain. Its specificity is not known. The data were taken from a study of T cell responses to AZD1222 COVID-19 vaccine. Trimming shortened V by 0 bases and J by 6 bases, and 8 bases separated the two germline ends. The CDR3 length is 14 residues. CDR1 is MNHEY, CDR2 SMNVEV, per germline (reference sequence). Study conclusions and caveats: Baseline serology detected seropositivity in only a handful of AZD1222 recipients. Repertoires were collected only later (after the peak T cell response had occurred).

The table came from immunoSEQ multiplex PCR; TCRdb's copy has only in-frame clones and leaves some out. Of over 120,000 clones listed, approximately 92% were seen once; the top ten hold roughly 1.7%. This clonotype was obtained from an adult in good health. V gene TRBV27 combines with J gene TRBJ2-2; D possibly corresponds to TRBD1 (5 bases). Here the sequenced sample was peripheral blood, taken on day 0 of AZD1222 vaccination. CDR3 residues: CASSLSWGAGELFF. CDR3 in DNA: TGTGCCAGCAGTTTATCGTGGGGCGCCGGGGAGCTGTTTTTT.